The TCR beta chain under discussion was sequenced for a study of blood T cells in healthy people across ages. With respect to this clonotype: Without the conserved terminal phenylalanine or tryptophan, this CDR3 likely stems from a read error.

This CDR3 is 15 amino acids long. The V gene's germline CDR1 is MDHEN and CDR2 SYDVKM. V lost 9 bases and J lost 0, with 15 bases in between. A second PCR of roughly 7 to 11 cycles used a sample-barcoded 5' primer and a J-beta primer mix. TCRdb re-analysed the 5' RACE reads in MiXCR, keeping a single row per CDR3 protein. Found here are about 540,000 distinct CDR3 sequences, around 24% of them singletons; the top ten hold 8.5% to 9.5%. These same records also appear under a second study, on T cells of mothers and their children. As reported in that work: Pairs that are related and pairs that are unrelated have TCR recombination output shaped similarly by thymic selection.

The sample consisted of blood. The V gene is TRBV28, the J gene TRBJ2-4; D gene unclear. The TCR originated in a boy younger than 18 in good health. Here the CDR3 reads CASRRSLIAKNIQYS. The DNA of the CDR3 is TGTGCCAGTCGCAGGTCCCTAATAGCCAAAAACATTCAGTACTCC.